One TCR beta chain is described in this entry. Its cognate antigen is unknown. Clones were sequenced by immunoSEQ multiplex PCR, and TCRdb holds only the in-frame ones, with some missing. The sample holds approximately 84,000 clones, more than 70% seen once. This sample was included in a study of OX40 agonist ivuxolimab in advanced cancers. About the study: Among those enrolled, mean age was approximately 62 years (range roughly 23 to 90) and 75% to 90% were male. Allowance was made for prior anti-PD-1, anti-PD-L1 or anti-CTLA-4 therapy, and around 44% had some. Study-wide points: The study did not work out the antigen specificity of the expanded peripheral T cells.

CDR3 length: 15 residues. The J segment lost 10 bases and the V segment lost 7 bases, leaving 13 bases of the junction unmatched. Germline V gene sequence: CDR1 SGHRS, CDR2 YFSETQ. This sequence was found in an adult with an advanced solid tumor such as melanoma, head and neck, liver or kidney cancer. Sequences were derived from CD4+ or CD8+ T cells sorted from blood, sampled in a trial of the OX40 agonist ivuxolimab. The chain employs TRBV5-1 and TRBJ1-6; TRBD1 matches 8 bases. The CDR3: CASANGQGVGSPLHF. CDR3 nucleotides: TGCGCCAGCGCGAATGGACAGGGAGTGGGATCACCCCTCCACTTT.